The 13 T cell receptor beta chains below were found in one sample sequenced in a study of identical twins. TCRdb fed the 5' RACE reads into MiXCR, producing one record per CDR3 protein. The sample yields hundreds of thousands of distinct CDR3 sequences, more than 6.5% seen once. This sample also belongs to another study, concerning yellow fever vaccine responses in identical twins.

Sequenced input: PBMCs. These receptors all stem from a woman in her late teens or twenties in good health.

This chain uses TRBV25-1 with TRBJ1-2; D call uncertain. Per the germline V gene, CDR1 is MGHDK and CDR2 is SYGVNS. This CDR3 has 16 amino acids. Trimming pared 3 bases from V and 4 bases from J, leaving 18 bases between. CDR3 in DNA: TGTGCCAGCAGTGACTCCCACCGCGCTGAGACCTATGGCTACACCTTC. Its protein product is CASSDSHRAETYGYTF.

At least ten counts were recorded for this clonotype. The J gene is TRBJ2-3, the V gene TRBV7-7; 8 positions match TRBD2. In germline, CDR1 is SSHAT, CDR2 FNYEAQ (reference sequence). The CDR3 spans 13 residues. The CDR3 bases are TGTGCTAGCGCTAGCGGGTACACAGATACGCAGTATTTT. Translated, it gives CASASGYTDTQYF.

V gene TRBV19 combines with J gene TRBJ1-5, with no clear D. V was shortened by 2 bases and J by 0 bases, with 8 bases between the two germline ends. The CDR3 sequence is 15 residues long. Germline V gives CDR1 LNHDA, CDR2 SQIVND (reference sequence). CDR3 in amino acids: CASSIILSSNQPQHF. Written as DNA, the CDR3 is TGTGCCAGTAGTATAATTTTGAGTAGCAATCAGCCCCAGCATTTT.

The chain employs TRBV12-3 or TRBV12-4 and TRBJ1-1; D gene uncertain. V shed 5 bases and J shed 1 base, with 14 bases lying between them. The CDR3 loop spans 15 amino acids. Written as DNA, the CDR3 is TGTGCCAGCAGTCCCCGGCTGGGTGGGAACACTGAAGCTTTCTTT. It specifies CASSPRLGGNTEAFF.

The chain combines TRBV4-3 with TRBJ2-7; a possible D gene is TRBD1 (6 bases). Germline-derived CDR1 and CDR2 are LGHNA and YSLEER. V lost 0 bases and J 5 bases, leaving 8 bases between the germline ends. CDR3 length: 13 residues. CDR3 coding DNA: TGCGCCAGCAGCCAAGATACAGGGAACGAGCAGTACTTC. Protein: CASSQDTGNEQYF.

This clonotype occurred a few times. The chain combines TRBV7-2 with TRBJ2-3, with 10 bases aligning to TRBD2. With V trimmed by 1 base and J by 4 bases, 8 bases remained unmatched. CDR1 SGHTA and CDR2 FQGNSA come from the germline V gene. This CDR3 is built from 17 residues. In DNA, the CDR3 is TGTGCCAGCAGCTTAGGGGCCAGCGGGAGGGCCCCAGATACGCAGTATTTT. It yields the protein CASSLGASGRAPDTQYF.

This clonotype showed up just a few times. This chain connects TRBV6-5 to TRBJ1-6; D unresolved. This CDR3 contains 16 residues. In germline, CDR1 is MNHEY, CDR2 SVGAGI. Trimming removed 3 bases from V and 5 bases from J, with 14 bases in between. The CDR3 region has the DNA TGTGCCAGCAGTTATGGCGGGCCGGGGAATAATTCACCCCTCCACTTT. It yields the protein CASSYGGPGNNSPLHF.

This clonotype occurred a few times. CDR3 residues: CASSSSSGTRDTDTQYF. The CDR3 DNA sequence: TGCGCCAGCAGCTCCTCCTCCGGGACTAGAGACACAGATACGCAGTATTTT. This chain connects TRBV5-1 to TRBJ2-3; 8 positions agree with TRBD2. The CDR3 contains 17 residues. CDR1 and CDR2 (germline): SGHRS, YFSETQ. J was trimmed by 2 bases and V by 3 bases; bases with no gene match: 11.

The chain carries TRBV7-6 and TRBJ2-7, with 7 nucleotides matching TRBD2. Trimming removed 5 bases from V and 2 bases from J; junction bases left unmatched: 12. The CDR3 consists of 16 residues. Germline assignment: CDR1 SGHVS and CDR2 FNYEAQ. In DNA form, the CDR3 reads TGTGCCAGCAGCCCCAGAGCCCGGGAGGTACCCTACGAGCAGTACTTC. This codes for CASSPRAREVPYEQYF.

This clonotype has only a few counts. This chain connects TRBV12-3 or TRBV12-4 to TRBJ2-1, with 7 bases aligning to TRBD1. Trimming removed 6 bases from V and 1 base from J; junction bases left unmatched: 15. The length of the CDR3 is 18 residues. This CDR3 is CASRLRQGTTTSYNEQFF. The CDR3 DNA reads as TGTGCCAGCAGGCTAAGACAGGGCACGACCACATCCTACAATGAGCAGTTCTTC.

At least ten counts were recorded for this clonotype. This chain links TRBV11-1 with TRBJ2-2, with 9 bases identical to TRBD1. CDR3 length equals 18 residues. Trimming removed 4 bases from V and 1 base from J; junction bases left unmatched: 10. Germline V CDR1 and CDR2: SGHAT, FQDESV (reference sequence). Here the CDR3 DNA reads TGTGCCAGCAGCTCTCGTCTTGGGACAGGGATGAACACCGGGGAGCTGTTTTTT. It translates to CASSSRLGTGMNTGELFF. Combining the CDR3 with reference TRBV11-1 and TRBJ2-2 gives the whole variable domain EAEVAQSPRYKITEKSQAVAFWCDPISGHATLYWYRQILGQGPELLVQFQDESVVDDSQLPKDRFSAERLKGVDSTLKIQPAELGDSAMYLCASSSRLGTGMNTGELFFGEGSRLTVL.

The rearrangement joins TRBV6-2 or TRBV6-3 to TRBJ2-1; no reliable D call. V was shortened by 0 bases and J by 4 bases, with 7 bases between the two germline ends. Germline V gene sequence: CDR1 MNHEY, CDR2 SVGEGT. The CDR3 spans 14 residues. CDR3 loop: CASSYSNTYNEQFF. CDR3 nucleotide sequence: TGTGCCAGCAGTTACTCTAACACGTACAATGAGCAGTTCTTC.

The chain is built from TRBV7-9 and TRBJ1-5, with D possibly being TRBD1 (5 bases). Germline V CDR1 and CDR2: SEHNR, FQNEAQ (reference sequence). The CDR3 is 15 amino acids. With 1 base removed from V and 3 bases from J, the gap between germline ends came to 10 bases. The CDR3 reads CASSLGGSDNQPQHF. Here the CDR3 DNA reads TGTGCCAGCAGCTTAGGGGGGTCAGACAATCAGCCCCAGCATTTT.